The clone carrying this T cell receptor beta chain has more than one count but fewer than ten. This record comes from a study of Graves' ophthalmopathy and Graves' hyperthyroidism. The CDR3 is 13 amino acids. V was clipped by 3 bases and J by 1 base, with 6 bases between them. Germline V lookup: CDR1 ENHRY, CDR2 SYGVKD. RNA transcripts yielded amplified TCR beta CDR3 regions. The workflow started with a first-round RT-PCR run with HTBI primers and then moved on to a second-round multiplex PCR. TCRdb re-called the multiplex PCR reads with MiXCR, one entry per CDR3 protein. The sample includes around 400,000 distinct CDR3 sequences, around 20% seen only once; the top ten take 2.5% to 3.5%.

The source is a woman between 18 and 29 years old with stable Graves' hyperthyroidism. The sequenced sample consisted of peripheral blood. This sequence joins TRBV10-3 and TRBJ1-1; D uncertain. Written as DNA, the CDR3 is TGTGCCATCAGTGAATACAGGAACACTGAAGCTTTCTTT. It encodes CAISEYRNTEAFF.